This T cell receptor beta chain was sequenced during a study of T cells in Graves' hyperthyroidism and ophthalmopathy. Study-wide results and limits: Appearing also in blood were most of the thyroid clonotypes expanded above 0.001.

Germline V gene data show CDR1 as SQVTM and CDR2 as ANQGSEA. This CDR3 is built from 14 residues. V was pared by 2 bases and J by 5 bases, with 5 bases of the junction left unmatched. Amplified regions were TCR beta CDR3 sequences from RNA transcripts. Researchers ran a first-round RT-PCR on the TCR CDR3 using the HTBI primer set. From the multiplex PCR reads, TCRdb called clonotypes with MiXCR, one entry per CDR3 protein. This table holds about 560,000 distinct CDR3 sequences, 16% found once. As regards this clonotype: Its cognate antigen is unknown.

Graves' hyperthyroidism showing no ophthalmopathy progression within 18 months was considered stable. Patients between 18 and 65 years old had hyperthyroidism, newly diagnosed and lasting under 2 months. Exclusion of a patient resulted from uncontrolled infection, other autoimmune disease, pregnancy or lactation. The rearrangement links TRBV29-1 to TRBJ2-5; 10 bases align to TRBD1. What was sequenced was blood. The receptor was isolated from a woman younger than 35 with Graves' hyperthyroidism. CDR3 coding DNA: TGCAGCGTTGAATTGGGACAGGGGTTGGAGACCCAGTACTTC. Translation: CSVELGQGLETQYF.